This T cell receptor beta chain originates from a study of blood T cell repertoires in COVID-19. Study details: Italy, Spain and the United States were the sources of the convalescent and acute COVID-19 samples.

Original processing notes: Estimates of nucleated cell counts were drawn from the amplification of reference gene primers. Produced via immunoSEQ multiplex PCR; TCRdb's table is partial and in-frame only. D and trimming were read from the DNA, whereas the V and J calls and clone size are those reported in that table. Among 130,000 to 150,000 clones listed, more than 75% were seen once. Germline-derived CDR1 and CDR2 are LGHNA and YNFKEQ. Trimming removed 0 bases from V and 6 bases from J, with 6 bases in between. The CDR3 is made up of 14 amino acids. The sample was peripheral blood. The V and J genes are TRBV4-2 and TRBJ1-6, with D perhaps TRBD1 (5 bases). The clonotype comes from a woman aged 50 to 65 with acute or convalescent COVID-19. CDR3 protein: CASSQEGANSPLHF. The CDR3 bases are TGTGCCAGCAGCCAAGAAGGGGCTAATTCACCCCTCCACTTT.